The 27 T cell receptor beta chains listed next were all sequenced from one sample in a study of shared clonotypes between healthy human individuals. Clones were sequenced by immunoSEQ multiplex PCR, and TCRdb holds only the in-frame ones, with some missing. The sample records approximately 710,000 clones, about nine tenths being singletons. The sequenced sample was memory CD8+ T cells from PBMCs. Subset indicated: CD45RO+ cells pooled with CCR7-negative TemRA cells. Receptors originate from a man younger than 35 in good health. Some clones in this sample may be carry-over from other donors' samples.

The chain couples TRBV5-1 to TRBJ2-7, with a weak D call TRBD1 (7 bases). V gave up 3 bases and J gave up 7 bases, with 20 bases separating them. Germline V gene data show CDR1 as SGHRS and CDR2 as YFSETQ. This CDR3 spans 15 amino acids. The CDR3 bases are TGCGCCAGCAGCTCGCAGGGGGGAGGTATGGAAGAGCAGTACTTC. Amino acid sequence: CASSSQGGGMEEQYF.

Of note for this clone: Other DNA sequences of this sample code for an identical CDR3. The chain recombines TRBV27 with TRBJ2-7, with D tentatively TRBD2 (6 bases). The V end lost 7 bases, the J end lost 2 bases, and 12 bases lay between the germline ends. The CDR3 is made up of 13 amino acids. CDR1 and CDR2 from the germline V gene are MNHEY and SMNVEV (reference sequence). The CDR3 spells CASTPRGTYEQYF. CDR3 coding DNA: TGTGCCAGCACCCCCCGGGGGACCTACGAGCAGTACTTC.

V is TRBV6-5 and J is TRBJ2-7; 7 nucleotides agree with TRBD1. Trimming removed 7 bases from V and 2 bases from J; junction bases left unmatched: 8. The germline V gene encodes CDR1 MNHEY and CDR2 SVGAGI. This CDR3 comprises 14 residues. DNA for the CDR3: TGTGCCAGCAAGCACAGGGGTGCCGCCTACGAGCAGTACTTC. Its translation: CASKHRGAAYEQYF.

V gene TRBV5-4 combines with J gene TRBJ2-3; TRBD2 aligns across 15 bases. Germline CDR1 SGHNT, CDR2 YYREEE (reference sequence). CDR3 length: 15 residues. Germline trimming cut 3 bases from V and 6 bases from J; bases unmatched to any gene: 2. The CDR3 coding sequence is TGTGCCAGCAGCTGGACTAGCGGGAGGGCGGATACGCAGTATTTT. It codes for CASSWTSGRADTQYF.

The genes are TRBV10-3 and TRBJ2-3, with 7 positions matching TRBD1. Trimming cost V 6 bases and J 3 bases; bases outside gene matches: 9. The CDR3 is made up of 15 amino acids. Germline V gene lookup returns CDR1 ENHRY and CDR2 SYGVKD. The CDR3 nucleotides read TGTGCCATCAGGGACCGGGACAGTCATACAGATACGCAGTATTTT. This codes for CAIRDRDSHTDTQYF.

The V gene is TRBV30, the J gene TRBJ2-2; D unresolved. V was shortened by 3 bases and J by 4 bases, with 21 bases between the two germline ends. The CDR3 length is 17 residues. Germline V gene data show CDR1 as GTSNPN and CDR2 as SVGIG (reference sequence). The CDR3 region is CAWRRKALGLGTGELFF. DNA of the CDR3: TGTGCCTGGAGAAGGAAGGCCTTGGGCTTGGGCACCGGGGAGCTGTTTTTT.

The V and J genes are TRBV10-3 and TRBJ2-1; 10 bases line up with TRBD2. The V gene end was trimmed by 8 bases and the J gene end by 8 bases; junction bases not matched to a gene: 12. Germline V gene data show CDR1 as ENHRY and CDR2 as SYGVKD. This CDR3 has 15 residues. CDR3 sequence: CAIGVAGGLVDEQFF. The CDR3 coding sequence is TGTGCCATCGGAGTAGCGGGAGGCCTTGTGGATGAGCAGTTCTTC.

The rearrangement links TRBV9 to TRBJ2-5; D perhaps matches TRBD2 (5 bases). Looked up from germline, CDR1 is SGDLS and CDR2 is YYNGEE. The CDR3 contains 13 residues. V lost 4 bases and J 5 bases, leaving 12 bases between the germline ends. CDR3 amino acids: CASSPRPGETQYF. DNA for the CDR3: TGTGCCAGCAGCCCTCGACCGGGGGAGACCCAGTACTTC.

DNA for the CDR3: TGTGCCAGCAGCCCATGGTCGTCAGCGGCATCCTACGAGCAGTACTTC. Translated, it gives CASSPWSSAASYEQYF. The chain employs TRBV7-9 and TRBJ2-7; TRBD2 might be the D (5 bases). The CDR3 is 16 amino acids. From germline, CDR1 is SEHNR and CDR2 FQNEAQ (reference sequence). V was clipped by 5 bases and J by 1 base, with 18 bases between them.

The chain uses TRBV27 and TRBJ2-2; D possibly uses TRBD1 or TRBD2 (5 bases each). Per the germline V gene, CDR1 is MNHEY and CDR2 is SMNVEV (reference sequence). V lost 4 bases, J lost 5 bases, and 8 bases lay in between. CDR3 length: 13 amino acids. In DNA form, the CDR3 reads TGTGCCAGCAGTTCCGAGGGGACCGGGGAGCTGTTTTTT. This codes for CASSSEGTGELFF.

On this clone itself: A single base is all that separates this from a far larger clone, so a read error is likely. Other DNA sequences of this sample code for an identical CDR3. This chain connects TRBV7-9 to TRBJ1-2, with TRBD1 matching over 7 bases. Looked up from germline, CDR1 is SEHNR and CDR2 is FQNEAQ (reference sequence). This CDR3 is 15 amino acids long. Unmatched junction bases numbered 10, after V lost 5 bases and J lost 4 bases. CDR3 sequence: CASSQEVQGSYGYTF. The CDR3 DNA reads as TGTGCCAGCAGCCAAGAGGTACAGGGGAGCTATGGCTACACCTTC.

The chain has TRBV27 and TRBJ2-7; tentatively, D is TRBD2 (7 bases). Per germline, CDR1 MNHEY and CDR2 SMNVEV (reference sequence). The V end lost 4 bases, the J end lost 7 bases, and 14 bases lay between the germline ends. This CDR3 has 13 amino acids. CDR3: CASSYGGGFEQYF. DNA for the CDR3: TGTGCCAGCAGTTACGGCGGGGGCTTTGAGCAGTACTTC.

The chain links TRBV6-1 to TRBJ1-2; D call uncertain. This CDR3 region has 14 residues. Between the trimmed V and J ends, which lost 1 base and 8 bases, there was a span of 14 bases. Germline-derived CDR1 and CDR2 are MNHNS and SASEGT. CDR3 residues: CASSEGPSARGYTF. In DNA, the CDR3 is TGTGCCAGCAGTGAAGGGCCTTCCGCGCGAGGCTACACCTTC.

Notes on this clone: Other DNA sequences in this sample translate to the same CDR3. This chain joins TRBV14 and TRBJ2-7; D is unresolved. This CDR3 spans 13 amino acids. The V end was cut by 1 base, the J end by 2 bases, with 6 bases between. Germline V CDR1 and CDR2: SGHDN, FVKESK. DNA of the CDR3: TGTGCCAGCAGCCAAGGCCGGCCCTACGAGCAGTACTTC. Encoded protein: CASSQGRPYEQYF.

The V gene is TRBV27, the J gene TRBJ2-7, with D perhaps being TRBD1 or TRBD2 (5 bases each). The CDR3 is 16 amino acids. The V and J ends lost 3 bases and 0 bases respectively, with 15 bases between them. Germline-derived CDR1 and CDR2 are MNHEY and SMNVEV (reference sequence). CDR3 in amino acids: CASSLTLRDASYEQYF. The CDR3 DNA follows: TGTGCCAGCAGTTTGACGCTTCGGGACGCCTCCTACGAGCAGTACTTC.

The V call is TRBV14, the J call TRBJ2-7; D remains ambiguous. CDR1 is SGHDN and CDR2 is FVKESK in the germline V gene. This CDR3 has 14 amino acids. V lost 0 bases, J lost 3 bases, and 9 bases lay in between. CDR3 amino acids: CASSQDGPDYEQYF. The CDR3 DNA follows: TGTGCCAGCAGCCAAGATGGGCCAGACTACGAGCAGTACTTC.

The J gene is TRBJ2-7, the V gene TRBV29-1, with a possible D match to TRBD2 (5 bases). Germline assignment: CDR1 SQVTM and CDR2 ANQGSEA. The CDR3 contains 13 residues. The V end lost 5 bases, the J end lost 2 bases, and 13 bases lay between the germline ends. CDR3 loop: CSVYSAIPYEQYF. The CDR3 coding sequence is TGCAGCGTTTATAGCGCGATCCCCTACGAGCAGTACTTC.

The chain couples TRBV7-2 to TRBJ1-1; D gene uncertain. The V end was cut by 4 bases, the J end by 5 bases, with 14 bases between. Germline V gene data show CDR1 as SGHTA and CDR2 as FQGNSA. The CDR3 runs 14 residues. Here the CDR3 reads CASSSYLAETEAFF. CDR3 DNA: TGTGCCAGCAGCTCTTATTTAGCAGAGACTGAAGCTTTCTTT.

This sequence joins TRBV5-3 and TRBJ2-7; 7 nucleotides agree with TRBD1. TRBV5-3 is known as an ORF, though its function is uncertain. The trim removed 4 bases at V and 0 bases at J, leaving 13 bases unmatched. This CDR3 is 17 amino acids long. The CDR3 loop reads CARSRNRGPRPSYEQYF. The CDR3 DNA reads TGTGCCAGAAGCCGCAACAGGGGACCCCGACCCTCCTACGAGCAGTACTTC.

The J gene is TRBJ1-5, the V gene TRBV28; D is possibly TRBD1 (6 bases). The CDR3 extends over 15 amino acids. Trimming shortened V by 7 bases and J by 6 bases, and 19 bases separated the two germline ends. Germline V lookup: CDR1 MDHEN, CDR2 SYDVKM. The CDR3 loop is CASIQLQGGGQPQHF. The CDR3 DNA is TGTGCCAGCATTCAATTACAGGGAGGGGGTCAGCCCCAGCATTTT. The complete variable domain, with remaining parts taken from reference TRBV28 and TRBJ1-5, reads DVKVTQSSRYLVKRTGEKVFLECVQDMDHENMFWYRQDPGLGLRLIYFSYDVKMKEKGDIPEGYSVSREKKERFSLILESASTNQTSMYLCASIQLQGGGQPQHFGDGTRLSIL.

The rearrangement uses TRBV4-1 and TRBJ2-3, with D tentatively TRBD2 (6 bases). The CDR3 is made up of 14 amino acids. Trimming shortened V by 3 bases and J by 0 bases, and 7 bases separated the two germline ends. CDR1 is MGHRA, CDR2 YSYEKL, per germline. The CDR3 is CASSQGLSTDTQYF. For the CDR3, the DNA is TGCGCCAGCAGCCAGGGACTCAGCACAGATACGCAGTATTTT.

The gene calls are TRBV7-9 and TRBJ2-7; a weak D match, TRBD2 (5 bases). This CDR3 region has 14 residues. Trimming removed 5 bases from V and 0 bases from J, with 11 bases in between. Germline loops: CDR1 SEHNR, CDR2 FQNEAQ (reference sequence). DNA of the CDR3: TGTGCCAGCAGCCCTACTCGGGACTCCTACGAGCAGTACTTC. It encodes CASSPTRDSYEQYF.

The V and J genes are TRBV19 and TRBJ2-1, with 7 bases identical to TRBD2. The germline V gene encodes CDR1 LNHDA and CDR2 SQIVND (reference sequence). The V gene end was trimmed by 5 bases and the J gene end by 6 bases; junction bases not matched to a gene: 4. CDR3 length: 13 residues. The CDR3 sequence: CASSPGTTNEQFF. The CDR3 nucleotides are TGTGCCAGTAGTCCGGGGACTACCAATGAGCAGTTCTTC.

V and J are TRBV9 and TRBJ2-7; tentatively, D is TRBD1 (6 bases). V was clipped by 3 bases and J by 3 bases, with 22 bases between them. The germline CDR1 and CDR2 sequences are SGDLS and YYNGEE. The CDR3 runs to 17 residues. The CDR3 bases are TGTGCCAGCAGCGCACATCCAGGGCAGGGGAAAGGCTACGAGCAGTACTTC. This sequence encodes CASSAHPGQGKGYEQYF.

This chain joins TRBV7-9 and TRBJ2-7, with a tentative D call TRBD1 (5 bases). V gave up 0 bases and J gave up 5 bases, with 11 bases separating them. Per germline, CDR1 SEHNR and CDR2 FQNEAQ (reference sequence). The CDR3 has 14 residues. CDR3 in amino acids: CASSLAGVAHEQYF. The CDR3 DNA reads as TGTGCCAGCAGCTTAGCAGGGGTAGCCCACGAGCAGTACTTC.

This clone occurred once. The genes are TRBV27 and TRBJ1-4, with TRBD1 identical over 7 bases. CDR1 and CDR2 from the germline V gene are MNHEY and SMNVEV (reference sequence). CDR3 length: 17 residues. V was clipped by 8 bases and J by 3 bases; unmatched bases: 15. In DNA form, the CDR3 reads TGTGCCAGCCGTAGAATAGATACAGGGGTTTCTAATGAAAAACTGTTTTTT. Translation: CASRRIDTGVSNEKLFF.

This rearrangement joins TRBV4-1 to TRBJ2-7; possibly TRBD2 for D (6 bases). The V end lost 4 bases, the J end lost 4 bases, and 14 bases lay between the germline ends. The length of the CDR3 is 14 residues. Germline loops: CDR1 MGHRA, CDR2 YSYEKL. This chain's CDR3 is CASSLRFGGYEQYF. The CDR3 region has the DNA TGCGCCAGCAGCCTTAGGTTCGGGGGATACGAGCAGTACTTC.